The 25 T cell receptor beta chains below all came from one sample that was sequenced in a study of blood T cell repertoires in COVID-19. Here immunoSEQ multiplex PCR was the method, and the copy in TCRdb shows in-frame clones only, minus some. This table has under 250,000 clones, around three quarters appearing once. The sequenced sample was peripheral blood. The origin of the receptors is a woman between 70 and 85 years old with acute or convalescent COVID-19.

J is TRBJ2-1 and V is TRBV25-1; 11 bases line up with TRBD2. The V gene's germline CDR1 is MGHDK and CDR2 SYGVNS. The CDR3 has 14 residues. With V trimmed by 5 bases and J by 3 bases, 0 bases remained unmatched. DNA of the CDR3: TGTGCCAGCAGTCTAGCGGGGGGCTACAATGAGCAGTTCTTC. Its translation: CASSLAGGYNEQFF.

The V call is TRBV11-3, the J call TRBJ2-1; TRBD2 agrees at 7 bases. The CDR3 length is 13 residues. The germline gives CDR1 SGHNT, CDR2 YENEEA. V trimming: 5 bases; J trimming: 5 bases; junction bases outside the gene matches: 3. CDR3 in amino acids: CASSRGGNNEQFF. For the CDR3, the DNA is TGTGCCAGCAGCCGGGGAGGGAACAATGAGCAGTTCTTC.

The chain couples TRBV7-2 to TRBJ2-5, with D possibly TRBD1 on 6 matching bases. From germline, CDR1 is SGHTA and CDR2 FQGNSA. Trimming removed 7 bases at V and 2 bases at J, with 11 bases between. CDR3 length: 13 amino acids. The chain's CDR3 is CASKFGQQETQYF. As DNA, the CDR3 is TGTGCCAGCAAATTCGGACAGCAAGAGACCCAGTACTTC.

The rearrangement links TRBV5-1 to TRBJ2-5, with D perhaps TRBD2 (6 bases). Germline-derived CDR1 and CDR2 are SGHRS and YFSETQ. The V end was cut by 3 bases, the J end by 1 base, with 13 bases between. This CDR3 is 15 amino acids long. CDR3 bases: TGCGCCAGCAGCTGGCGGGACCAATTCCAAGAGACCCAGTACTTC. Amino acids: CASSWRDQFQETQYF.

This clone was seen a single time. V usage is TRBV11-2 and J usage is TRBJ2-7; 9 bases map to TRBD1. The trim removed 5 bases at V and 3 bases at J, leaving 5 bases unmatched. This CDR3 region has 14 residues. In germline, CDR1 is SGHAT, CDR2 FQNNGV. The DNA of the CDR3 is TGTGCCAGCAGCCACGGGACAGGGTTCTACGAGCAGTACGTC. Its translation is CASSHGTGFYEQYV.

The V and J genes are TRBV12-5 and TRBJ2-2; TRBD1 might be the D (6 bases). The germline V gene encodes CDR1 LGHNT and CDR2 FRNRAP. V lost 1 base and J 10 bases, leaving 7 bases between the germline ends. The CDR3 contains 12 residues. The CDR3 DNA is TGTGCTAGTGGTTTGGGGACAGAGGAGCTGTTTTTT. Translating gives CASGLGTEELFF.

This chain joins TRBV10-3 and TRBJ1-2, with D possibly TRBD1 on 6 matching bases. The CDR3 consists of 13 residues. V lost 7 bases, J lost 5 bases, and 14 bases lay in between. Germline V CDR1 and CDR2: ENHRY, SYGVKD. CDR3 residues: CAITGGGAYGYTF. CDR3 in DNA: TGTGCCATCACCGGTGGGGGGGCGTATGGCTACACCTTC.

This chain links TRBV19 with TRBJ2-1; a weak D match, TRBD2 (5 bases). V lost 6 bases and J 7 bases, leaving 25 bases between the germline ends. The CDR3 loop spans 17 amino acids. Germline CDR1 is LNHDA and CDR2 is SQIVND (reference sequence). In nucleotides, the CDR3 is TGTGCCAGTAGCAAAATCCCGGGAAGCACTTATGGGAATGAGCAGTTCTTC. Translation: CASSKIPGSTYGNEQFF.

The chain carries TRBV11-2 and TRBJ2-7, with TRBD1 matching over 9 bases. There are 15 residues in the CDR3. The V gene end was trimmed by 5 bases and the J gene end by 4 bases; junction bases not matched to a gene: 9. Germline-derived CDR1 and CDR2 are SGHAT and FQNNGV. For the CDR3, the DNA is TGTGCCAGCAGCCCCGGGGACAGGGAGGCGTACGAGCAGTACGTC. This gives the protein CASSPGDREAYEQYV.

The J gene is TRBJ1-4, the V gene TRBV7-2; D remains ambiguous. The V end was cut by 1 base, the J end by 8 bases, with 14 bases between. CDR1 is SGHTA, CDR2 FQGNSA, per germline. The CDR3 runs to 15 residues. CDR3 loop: CASSLGQVQGEKLFF. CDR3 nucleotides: TGTGCCAGCAGCTTAGGGCAGGTTCAAGGAGAAAAACTGTTTTTT. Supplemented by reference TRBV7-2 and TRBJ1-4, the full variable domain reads GAGVSQSPSNKVTEKGKDVELRCDPISGHTALYWYRQSLGQGLEFLIYFQGNSAPDKSGLPSDRFSAERTGGSVSTLTIQRTQQEDSAVYLCASSLGQVQGEKLFFGSGTQLSVL.

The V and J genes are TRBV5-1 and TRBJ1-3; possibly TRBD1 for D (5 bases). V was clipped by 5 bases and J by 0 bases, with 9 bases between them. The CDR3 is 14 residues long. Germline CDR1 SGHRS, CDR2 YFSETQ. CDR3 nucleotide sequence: TGCGCCAGCAGGGACACCCTCTCTGGAAACACCATATATTTT. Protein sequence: CASRDTLSGNTIYF. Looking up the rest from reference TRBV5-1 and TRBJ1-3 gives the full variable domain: KAGVTQTPRYLIKTRGQQVTLSCSPISGHRSVSWYQQTPGQGLQFLFEYFSETQRNKGNFPGRFSGRQFSNSRSEMNVSTLELGDSALYLCASRDTLSGNTIYFGEGSWLTVV.

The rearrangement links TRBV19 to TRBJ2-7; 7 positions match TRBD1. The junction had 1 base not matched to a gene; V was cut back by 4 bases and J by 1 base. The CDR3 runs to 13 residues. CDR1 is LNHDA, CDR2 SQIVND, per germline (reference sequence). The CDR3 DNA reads TGTGCCAGTAGTACGACAGGGTCCTACGAGCAGTACTTC. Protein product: CASSTTGSYEQYF.

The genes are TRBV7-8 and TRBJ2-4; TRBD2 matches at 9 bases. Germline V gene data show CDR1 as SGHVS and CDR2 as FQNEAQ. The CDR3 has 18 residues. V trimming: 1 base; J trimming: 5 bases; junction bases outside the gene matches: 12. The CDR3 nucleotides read TGTGCCAGCAGCTTAGGCTTCGCGGGGGGGGGAAGCCAAAACATTCAGTACTTC. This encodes CASSLGFAGGGSQNIQYF.

CDR3 bases: TGCAGCGTTGATCGCCCAGGGGGGAACACTGAAGCTTTCTTT. Amino acid sequence: CSVDRPGGNTEAFF. V and J are TRBV29-1 and TRBJ1-1; 7 nucleotides agree with TRBD1. After removal of 3 bases from V and 1 base from J, the junction contained 5 bases not matched to a gene. Germline V gene data show CDR1 as SQVTM and CDR2 as ANQGSEA. The length of the CDR3 is 14 residues.

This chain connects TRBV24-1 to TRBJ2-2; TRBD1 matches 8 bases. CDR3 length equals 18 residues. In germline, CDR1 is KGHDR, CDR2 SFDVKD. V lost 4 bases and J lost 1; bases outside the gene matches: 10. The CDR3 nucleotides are TGTGCCACCAGTGAACAATTAGGACAGGGCGGGAACACCGGGGAGCTGTTTTTT. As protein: CATSEQLGQGGNTGELFF.

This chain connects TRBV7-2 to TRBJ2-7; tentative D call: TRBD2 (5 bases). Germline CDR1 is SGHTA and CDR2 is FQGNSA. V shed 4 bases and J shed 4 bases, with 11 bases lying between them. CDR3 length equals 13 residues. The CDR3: CASSWSRVYEQYF. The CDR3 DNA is TGTGCCAGCAGCTGGTCGCGGGTATACGAGCAGTACTTC. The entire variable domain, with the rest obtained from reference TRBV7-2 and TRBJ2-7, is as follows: GAGVSQSPSNKVTEKGKDVELRCDPISGHTALYWYRQSLGQGLEFLIYFQGNSAPDKSGLPSDRFSAERTGGSVSTLTIQRTQQEDSAVYLCASSWSRVYEQYFGPGTRLTVT.

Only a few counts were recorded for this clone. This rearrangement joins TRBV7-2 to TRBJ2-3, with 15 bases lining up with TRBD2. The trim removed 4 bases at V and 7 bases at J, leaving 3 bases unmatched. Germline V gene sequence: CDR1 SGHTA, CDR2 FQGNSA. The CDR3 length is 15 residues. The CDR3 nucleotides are TGTGCCAGCAGCTCCGGGACTAGCGGGGGGAATACGCAGTATTTT. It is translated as CASSSGTSGGNTQYF.

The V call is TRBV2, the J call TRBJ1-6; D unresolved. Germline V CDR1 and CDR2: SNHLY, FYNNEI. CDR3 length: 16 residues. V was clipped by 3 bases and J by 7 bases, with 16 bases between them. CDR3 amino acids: CASSEARGKPNSPLHF. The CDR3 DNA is TGTGCCAGCAGTGAGGCGAGAGGGAAGCCAAATTCACCCCTCCACTTT.

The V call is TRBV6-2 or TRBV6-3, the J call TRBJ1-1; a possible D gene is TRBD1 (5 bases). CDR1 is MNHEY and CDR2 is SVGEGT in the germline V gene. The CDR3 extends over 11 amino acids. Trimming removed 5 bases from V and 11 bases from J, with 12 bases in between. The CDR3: CASSTGVRAFF. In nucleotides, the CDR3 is TGTGCCAGCAGTACAGGCGTTCGGGCTTTCTTT.

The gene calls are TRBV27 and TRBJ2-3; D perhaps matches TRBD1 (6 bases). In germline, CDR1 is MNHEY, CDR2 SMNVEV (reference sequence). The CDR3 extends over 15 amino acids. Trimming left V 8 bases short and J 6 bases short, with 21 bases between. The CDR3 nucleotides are TGTGCCAGCGCCATTCTGGACTCCAGGGGTGATACGCAGTATTTT. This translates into CASAILDSRGDTQYF.

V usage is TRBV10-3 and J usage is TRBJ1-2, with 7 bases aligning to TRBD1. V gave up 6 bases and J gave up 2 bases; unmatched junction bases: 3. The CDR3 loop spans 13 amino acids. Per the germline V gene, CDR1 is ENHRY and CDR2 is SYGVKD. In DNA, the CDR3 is TGTGCCATCAGCTCACAGGGGAACTATGGCTACACCTTC. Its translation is CAISSQGNYGYTF.

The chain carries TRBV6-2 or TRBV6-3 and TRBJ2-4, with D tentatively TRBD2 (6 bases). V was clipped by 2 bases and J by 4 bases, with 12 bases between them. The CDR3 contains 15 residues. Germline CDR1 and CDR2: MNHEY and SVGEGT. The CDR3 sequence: CASSYGRGAKNIQYF. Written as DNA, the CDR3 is TGTGCCAGCAGTTACGGGCGGGGAGCGAAAAACATTCAGTACTTC.

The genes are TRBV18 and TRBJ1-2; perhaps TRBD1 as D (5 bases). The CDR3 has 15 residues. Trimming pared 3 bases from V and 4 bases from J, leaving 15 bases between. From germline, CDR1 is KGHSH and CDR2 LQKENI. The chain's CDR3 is CASSPSNQGTYGYTF. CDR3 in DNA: TGTGCCAGCTCACCGTCGAACCAGGGCACCTATGGCTACACCTTC.

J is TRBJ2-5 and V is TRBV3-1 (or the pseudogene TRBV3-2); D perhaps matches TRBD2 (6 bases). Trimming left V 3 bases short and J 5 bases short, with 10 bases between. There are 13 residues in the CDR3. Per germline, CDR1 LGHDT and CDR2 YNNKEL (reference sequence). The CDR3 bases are TGTGCCAGCAGCCATCGGGGGAGGGAGACCCAGTACTTC. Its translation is CASSHRGRETQYF.

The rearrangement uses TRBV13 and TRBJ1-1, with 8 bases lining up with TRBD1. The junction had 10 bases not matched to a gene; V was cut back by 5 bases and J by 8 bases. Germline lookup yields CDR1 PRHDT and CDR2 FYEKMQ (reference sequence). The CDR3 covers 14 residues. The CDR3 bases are TGTGCCAGCAGCCGATATGACAGGGGAGGAGAAGCTTTCTTT. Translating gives CASSRYDRGGEAFF.